This T cell receptor beta chain was recovered during a study of cytomegalovirus exposure and HLA in healthy donors. Each donor's status was that of a healthy bone marrow donor. A word on this clone: Its antigen is not identified.

V was clipped by 4 bases and J by 1 base; unmatched bases: 8. Germline V gives CDR1 GTSNPN, CDR2 SVGIG (reference sequence). There are 15 residues in the CDR3. Notes on the study in general: Accurate prediction of most subjects' HLA-A and HLA-B alleles from TCR beta sequences was reported. In a later analysis, a missense DCLRE1C variant was linked to TCR beta V- and J-gene trimming. A later analysis associated roughly 15,000 TCR beta sequences with HLA alleles at a 0.05 false discovery rate.

Primers included in the PCR were 60 Vbeta and 13 Jbeta primers. Here immunoSEQ multiplex PCR was the method, and the copy in TCRdb shows in-frame clones only, minus some. The table includes some 170,000 clones, 60% to 80% detected once. The sequence was obtained from a man between 25 and 39 years old in good health and CMV-seropositive. Sequenced input: PBMCs. The chain is built from TRBV30 and TRBJ1-1; 8 positions agree with TRBD1. The CDR3 nucleotides read TGTGCCTGGACAACTCATGGGACAGGGAACACTGAAGCTTTCTTT. Translating it yields CAWTTHGTGNTEAFF.